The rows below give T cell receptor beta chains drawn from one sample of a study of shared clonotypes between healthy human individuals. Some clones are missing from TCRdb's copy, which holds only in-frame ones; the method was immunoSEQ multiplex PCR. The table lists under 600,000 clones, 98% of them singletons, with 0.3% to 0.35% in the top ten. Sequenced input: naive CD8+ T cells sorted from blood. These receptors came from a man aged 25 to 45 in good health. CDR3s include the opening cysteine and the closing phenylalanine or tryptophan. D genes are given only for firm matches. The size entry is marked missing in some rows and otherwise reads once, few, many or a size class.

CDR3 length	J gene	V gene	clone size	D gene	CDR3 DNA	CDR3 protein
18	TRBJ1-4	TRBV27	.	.	TGTGCCAGCAGTCGGTTAAGAGATGGACACCCAACTAATGAAAAACTGTTTTTT	CASSRLRDGHPTNEKLFF
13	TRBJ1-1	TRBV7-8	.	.	TGTGCCAGCAGCCCAGGTAGGAACACTGAAGCTTTCTTT	CASSPGRNTEAFF
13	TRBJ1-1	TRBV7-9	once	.	TGTGCCAGCAGCTCTGCGGGGGTCCTTGAAGCTTTCTTT	CASSSAGVLEAFF
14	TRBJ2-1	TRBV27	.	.	TGTGCCAGCGCCAGGGAGGTGGCACCCAATGAGCAGTTCTTC	CASAREVAPNEQFF
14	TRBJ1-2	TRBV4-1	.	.	TGCGCCAGCAGCCAAGTACAGCGGAACTATGGCTACACCTTC	CASSQVQRNYGYTF
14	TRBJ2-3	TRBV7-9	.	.	TGTGCCAGCAGCTTCACGGACGGGGGAGATACGCAGTATTTT	CASSFTDGGDTQYF
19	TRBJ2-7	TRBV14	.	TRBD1	TGTGCCAGCAGCCGAGGACAGGGGGCCCATTCTGGAGGCACCTACGAGCAGTACTTC	CASSRGQGAHSGGTYEQYF
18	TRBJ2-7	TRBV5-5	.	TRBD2	TGTGCCAGCAGCCAGGGACTAGCGGCCACTTTTAGCTCCTACGAGCAGTACTTC	CASSQGLAATFSSYEQYF
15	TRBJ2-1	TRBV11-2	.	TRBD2	TGTGCCAGCAGCTTAGAGGCTAGCGGGATAAATGAGCAGTTCTTC	CASSLEASGINEQFF
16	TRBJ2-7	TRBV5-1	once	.	TGCGCCAGCTCACTGCCCCGAGGCGGTATTTCCTACGAGCAGTACTTC	CASSLPRGGISYEQYF
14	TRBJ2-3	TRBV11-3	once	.	TGTGCCAGCAGCTCGGGGACAAGCACAGATACGCAGTATTTT	CASSSGTSTDTQYF
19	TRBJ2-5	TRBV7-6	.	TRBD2	TGTGCCAGCAGTTACCCCCGGCGAGCGGGAGTTTTGATGGGAGAGACCCAGTACTTC	CASSYPRRAGVLMGETQYF
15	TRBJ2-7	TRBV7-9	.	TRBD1	TGTGCCAGCAGCAGCCGGGCAGGGGGAATCTACGAGCAGTACTTC	CASSSRAGGIYEQYF
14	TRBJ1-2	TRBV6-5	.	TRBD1	TGTGCCAGCAGCCGGACAGGGGAAAACTATGGCTACACCTTC	CASSRTGENYGYTF
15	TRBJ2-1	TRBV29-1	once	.	TGCAGCGTCCACCTCAATCAGTTCTCCTACAATGAGCAGTTCTTC	CSVHLNQFSYNEQFF
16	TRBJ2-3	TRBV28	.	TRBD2	TGTGCCAGCAGGACTAGCGGGAGCCTCCGCACAGATACGCAGTATTTT	CASRTSGSLRTDTQYF
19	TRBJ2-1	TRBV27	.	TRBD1	TGTGCCAGCAGTTTATCAGGACAGGCGATATACAGGGCCCACAATGAGCAGTTCTTC	CASSLSGQAIYRAHNEQFF
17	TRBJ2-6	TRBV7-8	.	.	TGTGCCAGCAGCATTAACCGTGACGGGCCTGGGGCCAACGTCCTGACTTTC	CASSINRDGPGANVLTF
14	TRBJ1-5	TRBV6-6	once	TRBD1	TGTGCCAGCAACCAGGGGGTTAGCAATCAGCCCCAGCATTTT	CASNQGVSNQPQHF
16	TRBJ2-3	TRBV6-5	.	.	TGTGCCAGCAGTTACACGATAGCGGCTCGCACAGATACGCAGTATTTT	CASSYTIAARTDTQYF
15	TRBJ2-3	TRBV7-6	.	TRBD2	TGTGCCAGCAGCTTGACTAGCGGCGCGGGGGATACGCAGTATTTT	CASSLTSGAGDTQYF
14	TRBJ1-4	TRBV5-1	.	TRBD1	TGCGCCAGCAGCTGGACAGGTCATGGGGAAAAACTGTTTTTT	CASSWTGHGEKLFF
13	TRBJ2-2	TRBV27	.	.	TGTGCCAGCAGTTACGGGGGTATCGGGGAGCTGTTTTTT	CASSYGGIGELFF
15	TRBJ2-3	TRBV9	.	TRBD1	TGTGCCAGCAGCGTAGGGACAGGGTACACAGATACGCAGTATTTT	CASSVGTGYTDTQYF
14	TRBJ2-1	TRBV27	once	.	TGTGCCAGCAGGCGACCGGGATACGGGGATGAGCAGTTCTTC	CASRRPGYGDEQFF
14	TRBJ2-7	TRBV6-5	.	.	TGTGCCAGCAGTTACTCAGGAAGCTCCTACGAGCAGTACTTC	CASSYSGSSYEQYF
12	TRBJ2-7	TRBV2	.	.	TGTGCCAGCTGCCGGAGTACCTACGAGCAGTACTTC	CASCRSTYEQYF
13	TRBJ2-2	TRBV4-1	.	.	TGCGCCAGCAGCCACTATAACACCGGGGAGCTGTTTTTT	CASSHYNTGELFF
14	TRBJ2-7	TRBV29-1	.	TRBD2	TGCAGCGGTATACTAGCGGGTGGATTCTACGAGCAGTACTTC	CSGILAGGFYEQYF
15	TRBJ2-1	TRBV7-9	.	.	TGTGCCAGTTCAGGGGAATTGGTTGGGTACAATGAGCAGTTCTTC	CASSGELVGYNEQFF
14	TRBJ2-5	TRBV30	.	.	TGTGCCTGGAGTCTGCTAGCAGAGAAAGAGACCCAGTACTTC	CAWSLLAEKETQYF
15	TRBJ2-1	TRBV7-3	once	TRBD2	TGTGCCAGCAGCCAACTAGCGGGAGATTACAATGAGCAGTTCTTC	CASSQLAGDYNEQFF
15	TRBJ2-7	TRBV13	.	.	TGTGCCAGCAGCTTATGGGAGCGGCCTTCCTACGAGCAGTACTTC	CASSLWERPSYEQYF
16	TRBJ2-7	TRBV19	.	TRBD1	TGTGCCAGTAGTACCCATGACAGGGACCACCGCTACGAGCAGTACTTC	CASSTHDRDHRYEQYF
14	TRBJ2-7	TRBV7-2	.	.	TGTGCCAGCAGCAGGGGACTCACCTCCTACGAGCAGTACTTC	CASSRGLTSYEQYF
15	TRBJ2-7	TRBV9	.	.	TGTGCCAGCAGCGTAGAGGCGGGTAGGAACTACGAGCAGTACTTC	CASSVEAGRNYEQYF
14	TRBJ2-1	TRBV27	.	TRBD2	TGTGCCGCGGCGAGCGGGAGTCACTACAATGAGCAGTTCTTC	CAAASGSHYNEQFF
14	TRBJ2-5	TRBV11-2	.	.	TGTGCCAGCAGCTTAAGTGCAGTCCAAGAGACCCAGTACTTC	CASSLSAVQETQYF
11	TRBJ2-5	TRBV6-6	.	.	TGTGCCAGCAGTTACTCGGAGACCCAGTACTTC	CASSYSETQYF
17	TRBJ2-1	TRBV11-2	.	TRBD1	TGTGCCAGCAGCAAACGACAAACAGGGGGCTCCTACAATGAGCAGTTCTTC	CASSKRQTGGSYNEQFF
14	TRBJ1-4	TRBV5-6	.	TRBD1	TGTGCCAGCAACCTACAGGGGGCAAATGAAAAACTGTTTTTT	CASNLQGANEKLFF
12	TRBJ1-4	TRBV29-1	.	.	TGCAGCGTTGAAGGGGGGGGCGCCAAACTGTTTTTT	CSVEGGGAKLFF
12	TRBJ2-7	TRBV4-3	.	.	TGCGCCAGCAGCCAAGATCTATCCGAGCAGTACTTC	CASSQDLSEQYF
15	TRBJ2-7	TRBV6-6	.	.	TGTGCCAGCAGTCCCCTAGCGAATATCCTGTACGAGCAGTACTTC	CASSPLANILYEQYF
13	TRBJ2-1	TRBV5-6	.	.	TGTGCCAGCAGCTTAGGGGCGCACAATGAGCAGTTCTTC	CASSLGAHNEQFF
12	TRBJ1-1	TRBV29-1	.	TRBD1	TGCAGCTTCACAGGGGAAGGCACTGAAGCTTTCTTT	CSFTGEGTEAFF
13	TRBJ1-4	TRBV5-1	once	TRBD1	TGCGCCAGCAGCTCCGGGACAGAGGAAAAACTGTTTTTT	CASSSGTEEKLFF
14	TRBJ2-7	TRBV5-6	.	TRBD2	TGTGCCAGCAGCTTTGAAGGGGAGGGATACGAGCAGTACTTC	CASSFEGEGYEQYF
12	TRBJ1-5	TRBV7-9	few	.	TGTGCCAGCAGTACCCAGGACCAGCCCCAGCATTTT	CASSTQDQPQHF
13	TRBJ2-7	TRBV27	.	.	TGTGCCAGCAGTCCACAGACGCGGGACGAGCAGTACTTC	CASSPQTRDEQYF